A single sample gave rise to the 21 T cell receptor beta chains below, sequenced in a study of beta chain bispecific antibodies for T cell cancers. What these receptors recognize is not known. Overall study findings and caveats: In these mixed samples, most targeted TRBV reads derived from the leukemia cell line.

TCRdb reanalysed the 5' RACE reads using MiXCR and keeps one entry per CDR3 protein. The table shows 8,000 to 9,000 distinct CDR3 sequences, with approximately 2.2% occurring only once. Either OKT3 anti-CD3 antibody or CD3/CD28 beads expanded T cells from blood mononuclear cells over roughly 3 days. The specimen comprised T cells from a healthy donor cultured with Jurkat leukemia cells, sampled from a culture containing an anti-CD19 bispecific antibody. The receptors here all came from a human donor in good health. Some clones in this sample may be carry-over from other donors' samples.

The CDR3 DNA is TGTGCCAGCAGCCAAGGGGCAGAAAGATCCTACGAGCAGTACTTC. Amino acids: CASSQGAERSYEQYF. This chain connects TRBV4-2 to TRBJ2-7; D not certain. This CDR3 is 15 amino acids long. Trimming took 1 base from V and 1 from J, leaving 11 bases between them. Germline values: CDR1 LGHNA, CDR2 YNFKEQ.

This clonotype appeared many times. V is TRBV19 and J is TRBJ2-1; 8 nucleotides align to TRBD2. Germline values: CDR1 LNHDA, CDR2 SQIVND (reference sequence). The CDR3 sequence is 17 residues long. J gave up 2 bases and V 2 bases, and 8 bases lay outside the gene matches. CDR3 bases: TGTGCCAGTAGTATATCCTCGGGGGGGCCGGCCTACAATGAGCAGTTCTTC. Its protein product is CASSISSGGPAYNEQFF.

This clonotype has more than one count but fewer than ten. The rearrangement uses TRBV5-6 and TRBJ2-2, with D unresolved. Germline V CDR1 and CDR2: SGHDT, YYEEEE. This CDR3 region has 13 residues. Trimming took off 2 bases at V and 6 bases at J, with 8 bases between the two ends. The DNA for the CDR3 is TGTGCCAGCAGCTTTGGGCCGTCCGGGGAGCTGTTTTTT. Encoded protein: CASSFGPSGELFF.

In this sample, this clonotype turned up many times. The rearrangement joins TRBV4-1 to TRBJ1-2; no definite D call. The germline V and J ends were trimmed by 0 bases and 4 bases, with 3 bases remaining between them. The CDR3 totals 12 residues. CDR1 MGHRA and CDR2 YSYEKL come from the germline V gene. This chain's CDR3 is CASSQDRYGYTF. As DNA, the CDR3 is TGCGCCAGCAGCCAAGATCGCTATGGCTACACCTTC.

This clonotype was seen repeatedly, ten times or more. The J gene is TRBJ1-1, the V gene TRBV5-6; TRBD1 might be the D (6 bases). V lost 0 bases to trimming and J lost 3 bases, with 12 bases between them. Germline loops: CDR1 SGHDT, CDR2 YYEEEE. The CDR3 is 15 residues long. CDR3 bases: TGTGCCAGCAGCTTGGAGACAGGAGTTTACACTGAAGCTTTCTTT. Amino acids: CASSLETGVYTEAFF.

There are many counts of this clonotype. The rearrangement joins TRBV5-1 to TRBJ1-2; possibly TRBD1 for D (6 bases). The CDR3 runs to 13 residues. The V end was cut by 1 base, the J end by 4 bases, with 8 bases between. Germline V lookup: CDR1 SGHRS, CDR2 YFSETQ. In DNA form, the CDR3 reads TGCGCCAGCAGCTTGTCAGGGGTCTATGGCTACACCTTC. Translating it yields CASSLSGVYGYTF.

This clonotype has ten or more counts. This chain joins TRBV7-9 and TRBJ2-2; TRBD1 aligns across 10 bases. J was trimmed by 1 base and V by 7 bases; bases with no gene match: 3. This CDR3 has 15 amino acids. CDR1 is SEHNR and CDR2 is FQNEAQ in the germline V gene (reference sequence). The CDR3 region has the DNA TGTGCCAGCACCAGGACAGGGGGGAACACCGGGGAGCTGTTTTTT. The encoded protein is CASTRTGGNTGELFF.

This clonotype was detected ten times or more. The V and J genes are TRBV20-1 and TRBJ1-1; D gene uncertain. CDR1 and CDR2 (germline): DFQATT, SNEGSKA (reference sequence). This CDR3 has 14 residues. V lost 6 bases to trimming and J lost 2 bases, with 16 bases between them. For the CDR3, the DNA is TGCAGTGCCCTCTCTCGGTTAGCCAACACTGAAGCTTTCTTT. Its translation is CSALSRLANTEAFF.

There are many counts of this clonotype. Written as DNA, the CDR3 is TGCAGTGTTAGGGCGGGAATCGTACCCTACAATGAGCAGTTCTTC. Translated, it gives CSVRAGIVPYNEQFF. This chain joins TRBV20-1 and TRBJ2-1, with D possibly matching TRBD2 (6 bases). Trimming stripped 7 bases from V and 2 bases from J, with 18 bases between. CDR1 DFQATT and CDR2 SNEGSKA come from the germline V gene (reference sequence). This CDR3 is built from 15 residues.

Many counts were recorded for this clonotype. V usage is TRBV7-8 and J usage is TRBJ2-6; no reliable D call. The CDR3 runs 17 residues. Per the germline V gene, CDR1 is SGHVS and CDR2 is FQNEAQ. V was pared by 4 bases and J by 2 bases, with 15 bases between. In DNA form, the CDR3 reads TGTGCCAGCAGCTCTGACGACGGGCTCCCTGGGGCCAACGTCCTGACTTTC. Amino acid sequence: CASSSDDGLPGANVLTF.

This clonotype was seen ten or more times. This chain uses TRBV10-3 with TRBJ2-1; 7 nucleotides agree with TRBD1. This CDR3 spans 14 amino acids. CDR1 and CDR2 (germline): ENHRY, SYGVKD. V lost 4 bases, J lost 8 bases, and 8 bases stayed unmatched. CDR3 sequence reads: CAISARDSIDEQFF. The CDR3 DNA reads as TGTGCCATCAGTGCCCGGGACAGTATCGATGAGCAGTTCTTC.

This clonotype was detected many times. The chain is built from TRBV7-9 and TRBJ2-7; D remains unclear. The CDR3 has 14 amino acids. V lost 5 bases and J lost 2, with 13 bases in between. CDR1 SEHNR and CDR2 FQNEAQ come from the germline V gene (reference sequence). CDR3 nucleotides: TGTGCCAGCAGCCGAGACAAAAAGGCCTACGAGCAGTACTTC. Amino acids: CASSRDKKAYEQYF.

This clonotype was detected ten times or more. The V gene is TRBV20-1, the J gene TRBJ2-1; the match to TRBD2 covers 9 bases. Germline V gene sequence: CDR1 DFQATT, CDR2 SNEGSKA (reference sequence). The CDR3 length is 15 residues. The V and J ends lost 0 bases and 9 bases, in that order; junction bases with no gene match: 9. The CDR3 nucleotides read TGCAGTGCTAGAGATGGGCTAGCGGGGAAGGGTGAGCAGTTCTTC. Translating gives CSARDGLAGKGEQFF.

To note about this clonotype: An end of the junction differs from the germline gene, which may be a read error. This chain uses TRBV6-5 with TRBJ2-7; a weak D match, TRBD1 (5 bases). Germline values: CDR1 MNHEY, CDR2 SVGAGI. The CDR3 is 15 amino acids. DNA of the CDR3: TGTGTCAGCAGTACAGGTCCCTCGCCCTCCTACGAGCAGTACTTC. It yields the protein CVSSTGPSPSYEQYF.

This clonotype came up many times. The genes are TRBV20-1 and TRBJ2-5; D may be TRBD2 (5 bases). Germline-derived CDR1 and CDR2 are DFQATT and SNEGSKA (reference sequence). CDR3 length: 17 amino acids. Trimming cost V 3 bases and J 1 base, with 21 bases left between them. DNA for the CDR3: TGCAGTGCTAGTCTTAACAGCGGAGGAGACCTCCAAGAGACCCAGTACTTC. This encodes CSASLNSGGDLQETQYF.

This clonotype has at least ten counts. The V gene is TRBV5-1, the J gene TRBJ2-1, with 9 bases lining up with TRBD2. This CDR3 is 14 amino acids long. The germline gives CDR1 SGHRS, CDR2 YFSETQ. J was trimmed by 7 bases and V by 4 bases; bases with no gene match: 6. The CDR3 loop is CASSPLAGFNEQFF. The CDR3 nucleotides are TGCGCCAGCAGCCCCCTAGCGGGGTTTAATGAGCAGTTCTTC.

This clonotype was counted ten times or more. The chain carries TRBV10-3 and TRBJ2-7, with D tentatively TRBD1 or TRBD2 (7 bases each). The CDR3 spans 13 residues. Germline V gives CDR1 ENHRY, CDR2 SYGVKD. With 11 bases removed from V and 3 bases from J, the gap between germline ends came to 17 bases. The CDR3 region has the DNA TGTGCCTCTTCAGGGGGGGGGCTCTACGAGCAGTACTTC. Protein sequence: CASSGGGLYEQYF.

This clonotype was seen repeatedly, ten times or more. V is TRBV6-6 and J is TRBJ2-7, with 14 bases fitting TRBD2. V dropped 4 bases and J dropped 4; count of bases not matched to a gene: 9. The CDR3 consists of 17 residues. Germline loops: CDR1 MNHNY, CDR2 SVGAGI (reference sequence). Written as DNA, the CDR3 is TGTGCCAGCAGTTCTCGACTAGCGGGGGGGCCTGCGTACGAGCAGTACTTC. The encoded protein is CASSSRLAGGPAYEQYF.

DNA of the CDR3: TGTGCCAGCAGTCCCGATTGGTGGGGGGGCGCTGAATATGGCTACACCTTC. This codes for CASSPDWWGGAEYGYTF. The rearrangement links TRBV27 to TRBJ1-2, with a tentative D call TRBD1 (6 bases). The V end lost 5 bases, the J end lost 5 bases, and 24 bases lay between the germline ends. Germline V gene sequence: CDR1 MNHEY, CDR2 SMNVEV (reference sequence). This CDR3 is 17 amino acids long.

There are many counts of this clonotype. V and J are TRBV7-6 and TRBJ2-5; TRBD2 might be the D (5 bases). V was clipped by 5 bases and J by 7 bases, with 11 bases between them. The CDR3 extends over 12 amino acids. Germline-derived CDR1 and CDR2 are SGHVS and FNYEAQ. The CDR3: CASSPDGGTQYF. DNA of the CDR3: TGTGCCAGCAGCCCCGACGGAGGGACCCAGTACTTC. The full variable domain, rest sourced from reference TRBV7-6 and TRBJ2-5, is GAGVSQSPRYKVTKRGQDVALRCDPISGHVSLYWYRQALGQGPEFLTYFNYEAQQDKSGLPNDRFSAERPEGSISTLTIQRTEQRDSAMYRCASSPDGGTQYFGPGTRLLVL.

This clonotype was detected many times. The chain joins TRBV27 to TRBJ1-1, with a possible D match to TRBD1 (6 bases). Trimming stripped 8 bases from V and 2 bases from J, with 18 bases between. The CDR3 runs to 15 residues. In germline, CDR1 is MNHEY, CDR2 SMNVEV (reference sequence). The CDR3 sequence: CASQPTGTYNTEAFF. CDR3 nucleotide sequence: TGTGCCAGCCAACCAACCGGGACATATAACACTGAAGCTTTCTTT.